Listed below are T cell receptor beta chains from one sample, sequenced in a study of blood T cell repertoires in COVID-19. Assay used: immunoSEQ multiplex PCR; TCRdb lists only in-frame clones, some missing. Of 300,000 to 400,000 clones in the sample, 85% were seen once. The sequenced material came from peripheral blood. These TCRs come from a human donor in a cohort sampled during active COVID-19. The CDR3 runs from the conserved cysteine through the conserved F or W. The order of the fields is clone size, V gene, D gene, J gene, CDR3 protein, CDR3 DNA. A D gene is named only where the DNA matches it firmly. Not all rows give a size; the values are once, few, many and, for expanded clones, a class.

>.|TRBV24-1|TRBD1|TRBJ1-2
CATSDSRTGGYTF
TGTGCCACCAGTGATTCAAGGACAGGCGGCTACACCTTC
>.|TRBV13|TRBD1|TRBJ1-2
CASSQTGTGGYGYTF
TGTGCCAGCAGCCAAACCGGGACAGGGGGCTATGGCTACACCTTC
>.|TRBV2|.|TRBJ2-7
CASSEFQAGPYEQYF
TGTGCCAGCAGTGAATTTCAGGCAGGGCCCTACGAGCAGTACTTC
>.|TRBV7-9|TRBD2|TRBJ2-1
CASSLVGTSGGLNEQFF
TGTGCCAGCAGCTTAGTAGGAACTAGCGGGGGCCTCAATGAGCAGTTCTTC
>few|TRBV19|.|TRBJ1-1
CASSPGLSKMNTEAFF
TGTGCCAGTAGTCCGGGACTTTCTAAAATGAACACTGAAGCTTTCTTT
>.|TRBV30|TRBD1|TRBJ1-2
CAWSVSGGGYTF
TGTGCCTGGAGTGTGTCAGGGGGTGGCTACACCTTC
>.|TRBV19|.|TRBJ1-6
CASTSRSGGFSYNSPLHF
TGTGCCAGTACCTCAAGATCAGGAGGGTTCTCCTATAATTCACCCCTCCACTTT
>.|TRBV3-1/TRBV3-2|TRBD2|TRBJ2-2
CASSLTGTIPGELFF
TGTGCCAGCAGCCTCACCGGGACTATCCCCGGGGAGCTGTTTTTT
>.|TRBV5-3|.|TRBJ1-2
CARSSRRLEPIKDGYTF
TGTGCCAGAAGTTCTAGACGGCTAGAACCAATCAAGGATGGCTACACCTTC
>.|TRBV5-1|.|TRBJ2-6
CASSLDRPVSGANVLTF
TGCGCCAGCAGCTTGGACAGACCAGTCTCTGGGGCCAACGTCCTGACTTTC
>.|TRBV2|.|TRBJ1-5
CASSAGRDQPQHF
TGTGCCAGCAGTGCCGGGAGAGATCAGCCCCAGCATTTT
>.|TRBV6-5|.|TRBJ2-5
CASSHNRVETQYF
TGTGCCAGCAGTCATAACAGGGTAGAGACCCAGTACTTC
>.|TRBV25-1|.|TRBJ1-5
CASSVGSGNQPQHF
TGTGCCAGCAGTGTCGGGTCTGGCAATCAGCCCCAGCATTTT
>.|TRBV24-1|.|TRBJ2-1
CATSDGTGQRSYNEQFF
TGTGCCACCAGTGATGGAACCGGACAGCGAAGCTACAATGAGCAGTTCTTC
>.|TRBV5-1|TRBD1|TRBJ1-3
CASSPIGTDLGNTIYF
TGCGCCAGCAGCCCAATAGGGACAGACTTAGGAAACACCATATATTTT
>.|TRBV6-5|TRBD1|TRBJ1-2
CASSRAWDRGFGYTF
TGTGCCAGCAGCCGCGCCTGGGACAGGGGATTTGGCTACACCTTC
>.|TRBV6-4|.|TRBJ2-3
CASSVSYRNTDTQYF
TGTGCCAGCAGCGTGTCCTACCGAAACACAGATACGCAGTATTTT
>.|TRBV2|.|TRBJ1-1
CASSIEVNTEAFF
TGTGCCAGCAGCATTGAGGTGAACACTGAAGCTTTCTTT
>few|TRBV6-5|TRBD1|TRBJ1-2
CASNPSPGQGGYTF
TGTGCCAGCAACCCAAGCCCGGGACAGGGAGGCTACACCTTC
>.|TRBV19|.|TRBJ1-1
CASTNLGSPVNTEAFF
TGTGCCAGTACCAACCTGGGCAGCCCCGTGAACACTGAAGCTTTCTTT
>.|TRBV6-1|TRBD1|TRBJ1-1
CASSDPGTGRTEAFF
TGTGCCAGCAGTGACCCCGGGACAGGGCGAACTGAAGCTTTCTTT
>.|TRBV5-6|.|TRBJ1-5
CASSRLGGGNQPQHF
TGTGCCAGCAGCCGTCTGGGGGGAGGCAATCAGCCCCAGCATTTT
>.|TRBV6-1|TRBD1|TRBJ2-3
CASSQATGGDTQYF
TGTGCCAGCAGTCAAGCCACAGGGGGGGATACGCAGTATTTT
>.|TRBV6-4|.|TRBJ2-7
CASQPQGGTDEQYF
TGTGCCAGCCAACCCCAGGGGGGAACGGACGAGCAGTACTTC
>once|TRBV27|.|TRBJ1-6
CASSLAGNNSPLHF
TGTGCCAGCAGTTTAGCAGGGAATAATTCACCCCTCCACTTT
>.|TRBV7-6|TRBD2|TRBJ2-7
CASSPGPSGTSYEQYF
TGTGCCAGCAGCCCGGGCCCAAGCGGGACCTCCTACGAGCAGTACTTC